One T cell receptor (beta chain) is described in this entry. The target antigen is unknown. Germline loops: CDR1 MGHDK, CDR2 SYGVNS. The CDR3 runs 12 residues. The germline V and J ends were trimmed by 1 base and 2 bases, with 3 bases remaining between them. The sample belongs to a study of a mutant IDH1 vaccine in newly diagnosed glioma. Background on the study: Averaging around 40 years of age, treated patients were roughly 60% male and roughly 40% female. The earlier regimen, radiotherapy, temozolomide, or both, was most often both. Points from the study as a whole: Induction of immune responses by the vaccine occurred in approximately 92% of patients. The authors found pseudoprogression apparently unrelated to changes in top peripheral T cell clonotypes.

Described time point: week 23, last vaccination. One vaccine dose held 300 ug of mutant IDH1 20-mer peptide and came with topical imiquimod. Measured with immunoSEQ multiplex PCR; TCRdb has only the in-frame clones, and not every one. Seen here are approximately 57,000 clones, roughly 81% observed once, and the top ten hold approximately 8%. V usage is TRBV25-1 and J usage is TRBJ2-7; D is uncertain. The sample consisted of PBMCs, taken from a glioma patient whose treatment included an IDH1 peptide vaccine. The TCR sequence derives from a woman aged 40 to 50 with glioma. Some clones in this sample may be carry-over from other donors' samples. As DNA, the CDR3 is TGTGCCAGCAGTGAATCCACCTACGAGCAGTACTTC. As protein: CASSESTYEQYF.